Presented here are 6 T cell receptor beta chains from one specimen sequenced in a study of identical twins. TCRdb recomputed calls from the 5' RACE reads with MiXCR, one row per CDR3 protein. This table holds approximately 220,000 distinct CDR3 sequences, 7.5% found once. In addition, the sample was reused for a study of yellow fever vaccine responses in identical twins.

Sequencing was performed on memory (CD45RO+) T cells sorted from blood. The receptors derive from a woman younger than 35 in good health.

This chain connects TRBV15 to TRBJ2-5; D gene ambiguous. The CDR3 loop spans 12 amino acids. Germline values: CDR1 LNHNV, CDR2 YYDKDF (reference sequence). V dropped 0 bases and J dropped 5 bases, with 4 bases sitting between them. Here the CDR3 DNA reads TGTGCCACCAGCAGAGATTGGGAGACCCAGTACTTC. This sequence encodes CATSRDWETQYF.

This clonotype was seen ten or more times. The chain uses TRBV7-2 and TRBJ2-2; 11 bases fit TRBD2. CDR1 and CDR2 from the germline V gene are SGHTA and FQGNSA. CDR3 length equals 15 residues. V shed 3 bases and J 3 bases; nucleotides not matched to a gene: 0. The CDR3 DNA is TGTGCCAGCAGCTTTAGCGGGAGGGACACCGGGGAGCTGTTTTTT. Protein product: CASSFSGRDTGELFF.

The chain uses TRBV3-1 and TRBJ2-3, with D unclear. The CDR3 sequence is 12 residues long. CDR1 and CDR2 from the germline V gene are LGHDT and YNNKEL (reference sequence). V lost 0 bases and J 7 bases, leaving 5 bases between the germline ends. In DNA form, the CDR3 reads TGTGCCAGCAGCCAAGATCTATATACGCAGTATTTT. Its translation: CASSQDLYTQYF.

In its sample, this clonotype was seen many times. The rearrangement links TRBV29-1 to TRBJ2-1; a possible D gene is TRBD1 (6 bases). Looked up from germline, CDR1 is SQVTM and CDR2 is ANQGSEA. The V end lost 4 bases, the J end lost 2 bases, and 9 bases lay between the germline ends. The CDR3 sequence is 13 residues long. Here the CDR3 reads CSVGGQTYNEQFF. In DNA form, the CDR3 reads TGCAGCGTTGGTGGACAGACCTACAATGAGCAGTTCTTC.

In this sample, this clonotype turned up a few times. The chain employs TRBV6-5 and TRBJ2-7; possible D gene TRBD2, 6 bases. Looked up from germline, CDR1 is MNHEY and CDR2 is SVGAGI. CDR3 length equals 15 residues. Trimming cost V 2 bases and J 3 bases, with 14 bases left between them. The CDR3 is CASSYDTSTDYEQYF. CDR3 DNA: TGTGCCAGCAGTTACGATACTAGCACGGACTACGAGCAGTACTTC.

The sample holds a few counts of this clonotype. The rearrangement links TRBV7-2 to TRBJ2-7, with a weak D call TRBD1 (6 bases). Between the trimmed V and J ends, which lost 5 bases and 1 base, there was a span of 15 bases. This CDR3 contains 15 residues. Germline V CDR1 and CDR2: SGHTA, FQGNSA. In nucleotides, the CDR3 is TGTGCCAGCAGCCCCAGGGGTTCGGCATCCTACGAGCAGTACTTC. It is translated as CASSPRGSASYEQYF. Complete variable domain (other parts from reference TRBV7-2 and TRBJ2-7): GAGVSQSPSNKVTEKGKDVELRCDPISGHTALYWYRQSLGQGLEFLIYFQGNSAPDKSGLPSDRFSAERTGGSVSTLTIQRTQQEDSAVYLCASSPRGSASYEQYFGPGTRLTVT.